This T cell receptor (beta chain) is drawn from a study of identical twins. TCRdb reprocessed the 5' RACE reads with MiXCR, giving one entry per CDR3 protein. The profile covers hundreds of thousands of distinct CDR3 sequences, with 12% appearing a single time and roughly 7.8% taken by the ten largest. Trimming removed 2 bases from V and 4 bases from J, with 11 bases in between. Germline V gene lookup returns CDR1 MNHEY and CDR2 SVGAGI. The CDR3 loop spans 14 amino acids. This clonotype has a count of ten or more. A further study also used this sample, focusing on yellow fever vaccine responses in identical twins.

This rearrangement joins TRBV6-5 to TRBJ1-1; no definite D call. The TCR comes from a woman under 30 in good health. The sequencing input was CD8+ T cells sorted from blood. The CDR3 DNA is TGTGCCAGCAGTTACCAGTCTTGGGGCACTGAAGCTTTCTTT. Translated: CASSYQSWGTEAFF.